This T cell receptor beta chain was observed in a study of T-cell memory formation after mild COVID-19. At the level of the study: TCR clusters mostly belonged to single donors.

Barcoded TCR alpha and TCR beta cDNA libraries with UMIs came from 5'RACE using constant-segment primers. TCRdb used MiXCR to reprocess the 5' RACE reads, holding one entry per CDR3 protein. There are over 95,000 distinct CDR3 sequences in the sample; over 20% occur only once, and roughly 37% lies in the top ten. Germline V gene lookup returns CDR1 MNHEY and CDR2 SVGEGT. The V gene end was trimmed by 7 bases and the J gene end by 2 bases; junction bases not matched to a gene: 5. CDR3 length: 14 amino acids. The specimen was PBMCs or a T cell subset sorted from them (not recorded which). This sequence was found in a man in his late teens or twenties who had mild COVID-19 (a few samples of this study predate the infection). Cell type and time point are not known. V usage is TRBV6-2 or TRBV6-3 and J usage is TRBJ2-3, with TRBD1 identical over 8 bases. The CDR3 spells CASNRDRPTDTQYF. The CDR3 DNA sequence: TGTGCCAGCAATCGGGACAGGCCCACAGATACGCAGTATTTT.